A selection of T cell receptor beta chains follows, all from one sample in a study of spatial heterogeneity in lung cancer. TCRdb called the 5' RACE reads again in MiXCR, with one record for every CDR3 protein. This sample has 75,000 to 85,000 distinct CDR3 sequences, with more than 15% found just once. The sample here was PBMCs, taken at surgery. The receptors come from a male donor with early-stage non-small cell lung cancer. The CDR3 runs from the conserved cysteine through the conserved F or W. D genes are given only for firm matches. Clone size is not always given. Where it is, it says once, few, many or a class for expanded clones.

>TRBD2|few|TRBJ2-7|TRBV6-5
CASSPGLAGEYEQYF
TGTGCCAGCAGCCCCGGACTAGCGGGAGAATACGAGCAGTACTTC
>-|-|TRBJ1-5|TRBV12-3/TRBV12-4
CASSLGPRPQHF
TGTGCCAGCAGTTTAGGCCCCCGGCCCCAGCATTTT
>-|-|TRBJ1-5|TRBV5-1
CFSIRTMGNQPQHF
TGCTTTTCGATCAGGACCATGGGCAATCAGCCCCAGCATTTT
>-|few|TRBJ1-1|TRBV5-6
CASRSTASPGRTMNTEAFF
TGTGCCAGCCGCTCTACTGCTTCTCCGGGACGGACCATGAACACTGAAGCTTTCTTT
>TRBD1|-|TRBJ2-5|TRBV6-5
CASSPWTGPQETQYF
TGTGCCAGCAGCCCCTGGACAGGGCCTCAAGAGACCCAGTACTTC
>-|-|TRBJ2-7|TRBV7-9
CASSLASSSGQYF
TGTGCCAGCAGCTTAGCTTCGAGTTCCGGCCAGTACTTC
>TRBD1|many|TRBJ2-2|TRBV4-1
CASSLGTGPNTGELFF
TGCGCCAGCAGCCTTGGGACAGGGCCTAACACCGGGGAGCTGTTTTTT
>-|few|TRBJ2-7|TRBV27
CASSFTESYEQYF
TGTGCCAGCAGTTTCACAGAGTCCTACGAGCAGTACTTC
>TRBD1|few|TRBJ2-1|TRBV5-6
CASSSGQGIYNEQFF
TGTGCCAGCAGCTCGGGACAGGGGATCTACAATGAGCAGTTCTTC
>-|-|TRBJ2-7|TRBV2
CASSEAYEQYF
TGTGCCAGCAGTGAGGCCTACGAGCAGTACTTC
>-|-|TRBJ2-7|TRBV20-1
CSAREGIGEQYF
TGCAGTGCTAGAGAAGGTATTGGGGAGCAGTACTTC
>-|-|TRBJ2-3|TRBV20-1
CSARNRQANTQYF
TGCAGTGCTAGAAATAGGCAGGCAAATACGCAGTATTTT
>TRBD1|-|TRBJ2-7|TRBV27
CATRSNGQGYEQYF
TGTGCCACCCGGTCGAACGGACAGGGCTACGAGCAGTACTTC
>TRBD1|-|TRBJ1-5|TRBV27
CASSITGGRIWSQHF
TGTGCCAGCAGTATAACAGGGGGGAGAATTTGGTCCCAGCATTTT
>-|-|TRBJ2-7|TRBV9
CASSVGADSYEQYF
TGTGCCAGCAGCGTGGGAGCAGACTCCTACGAGCAGTACTTC